What follows describes a single T cell receptor (beta chain). As yet, its antigen is unknown. Trimming took 5 bases from V and 4 from J, leaving 15 bases between them. Germline V CDR1 and CDR2: LNHDA, SQIVND (reference sequence). This CDR3 spans 15 amino acids. This sample stems from a study of T cell repertoires in cytomegalovirus infection. Study overall: Epitope selection comprised recently identified HLA-C-restricted CMV epitopes and well-studied HLA-B-restricted CMV epitopes. In public TCR beta signatures, there were indications of both CMV infection and matching HLA type.

TCRdb reprocessed the reads via MiXCR and lists one record per CDR3 protein. The repertoire holds 800,000 to 950,000 distinct CDR3 sequences, with around a third as singletons. General study findings and limits: Frequencies of public TCR beta families were cumulated, and this identified carriers of CMV plus the relevant HLA. HLA-C-restricted, CMV-specific TCR beta clonotypes were dominant ex vivo.

The chain uses TRBV19 and TRBJ2-1; no clear D gene. The input for sequencing was cultured CD8+ T cells from PBMCs, taken from culture after CMV antigen stimulation. The clonotype was recovered from a human donor in good health (CMV status not recorded). Some clones in this sample may be carry-over from other donors' samples. CDR3: CASSPLGNGYNEQFF. The CDR3 DNA sequence: TGTGCCAGTAGTCCCCTCGGTAACGGGTACAATGAGCAGTTCTTC.